This TCR beta chain comes out of a study of Ad26.COV2.S vaccination and SARS-CoV-2 variants. Study-level background: In the COV1001 trial, the donor was in the Ad26.COV2.S arm.

Treatment specified: some 20 received Ad26.COV2.S at low or high dose, single or two shots; about 5 received placebo; per-sample allocation not given. Day 63 after the first vaccine or placebo injection was the time point for sampling. Expressing Wuhan-strain SARS-CoV-2 spike, an Ad26 vector served as the vaccine. V was shortened by 1 base and J by 6 bases, with 4 bases between the two germline ends. Germline loops: CDR1 MDHEN, CDR2 SYDVKM. This CDR3 is 12 amino acids long. Assay used: immunoSEQ multiplex PCR; TCRdb lists only in-frame clones, some missing. The sample lists under 600,000 clones, roughly nine tenths occurring once. A word on this clone: The same CDR3 is also encoded by other DNA sequences in this sample.

The source material was peripheral blood, sampled in a trial of Ad26.COV2.S vaccine versus placebo. The sequence derives from a person between 18 and 65 years old who received the Ad26.COV2.S COVID-19 vaccine or a placebo. The chain uses TRBV28 and TRBJ1-5; D ambiguous. CDR3: CASSLSFQPQHF. Written as DNA, the CDR3 is TGTGCCAGCAGTTTATCGTTTCAGCCCCAGCATTTT.